This is a list of T cell receptor beta chains from one sample in a study of blood T cell repertoires in COVID-19. Here immunoSEQ multiplex PCR was the method, and the copy in TCRdb shows in-frame clones only, minus some. The sample comprises roughly 110,000 clones, 80% to 90% of which are singletons, and 4.9% rests with the top ten. The source material was peripheral blood. Receptor source: a man between 35 and 55 years old with active or convalescent COVID-19. CDR3s leave out the opening cysteine and the closing phenylalanine or tryptophan. The D gene is left open where the match is weak. Clone size is given for some rows only: seen once, a few or many times, or a class if the clone is expanded.

TRBV30,TRBJ2-4,NA,TRBD1,AWSPEDRANIQY
TRBV5-6,TRBJ2-1,NA,NA,ASSLGLSSYNEQF
TRBV7-3,TRBJ1-6,NA,NA,ASSLETGRNSPLH
TRBV5-1,TRBJ1-1,NA,NA,ASKREGPNTEAF
TRBV2,TRBJ2-7,NA,TRBD1,ASSVDRGPYEQY
TRBV5-1,TRBJ2-1,NA,NA,ASRLAGGYSEQF
TRBV18,TRBJ2-7,NA,NA,ASSPQSSSAAYEQY
TRBV6-2/TRBV6-3,TRBJ2-7,NA,TRBD2,ASSYPPWTSETYEQY
TRBV5-4,TRBJ2-1,NA,TRBD2,ASSEGLAVYNEQF
TRBV6-5,TRBJ1-5,NA,NA,ASSYSRGNQPQH
TRBV5-1,TRBJ2-3,NA,TRBD2,ASSFLGPGLAGSKATDTQY
TRBV28,TRBJ2-2,once,NA,ASSRDLSTGTGELF
TRBV27,TRBJ2-1,many,NA,ASSLGGPVYNEQF
TRBV5-1,TRBJ2-3,NA,NA,ASSLQYPGSTDTQY
TRBV4-3,TRBJ2-1,NA,NA,ASRPSRHWDEQF
TRBV7-3,TRBJ2-6,NA,NA,ASSLLGLRGSGANVLT
TRBV19,TRBJ2-7,NA,NA,ASRQRASSYEQY
TRBV25-1,TRBJ1-6,NA,NA,ASSDSTGTPNSPLH
TRBV18,TRBJ1-5,NA,TRBD1,ASSPETGVRQPQH
TRBV25-1,TRBJ1-2,NA,TRBD1,ASRASTGSEYGYT
TRBV6-6,TRBJ2-3,NA,TRBD1,ASSPVRQGLGTDTQY
TRBV2,TRBJ2-7,few,NA,ASTGNGNEQY
TRBV5-8,TRBJ2-1,few,TRBD2,ASSSPASGYNEQF
TRBV7-2,TRBJ2-1,NA,NA,ASSLEWAGSYEQF
TRBV15,TRBJ1-4,NA,NA,ATAYEGPLNEKLF
TRBV6-2/TRBV6-3,TRBJ1-2,NA,NA,ASSYEFYGYT
TRBV6-5,TRBJ1-2,few,TRBD1,ASSRDRGKPKGYT
TRBV24-1,TRBJ1-2,NA,NA,ATSPGHYGYT
TRBV29-1,TRBJ2-1,NA,NA,SVRVEISYNEQF
TRBV6-4,TRBJ2-6,NA,NA,ASSDSNSHGANVLT
TRBV28,TRBJ1-2,NA,TRBD1,ASRHPGQGSYGYT
TRBV5-1,TRBJ1-5,NA,TRBD1,ASRGKSQGSNQPQH
TRBV14,TRBJ1-1,NA,TRBD1,ASSLGLWDRGEAF
TRBV6-5,TRBJ1-4,once,NA,ASSYRGGSEKLF
TRBV30,TRBJ1-2,NA,TRBD1,AWSLKTGLYGYT
TRBV7-2,TRBJ1-4,many,NA,ASSWQGRANEKLF
TRBV5-4,TRBJ1-5,NA,NA,ASNTPGVGGQPQH
TRBV2,TRBJ1-1,NA,TRBD1,APSTGKNTEAF
TRBV3-1/TRBV3-2,TRBJ2-2,NA,NA,ASSPGTPRDTGELF
TRBV28,TRBJ2-3,NA,NA,ASSLRSRLRFPDTQY
TRBV7-6,TRBJ2-1,once,TRBD2,ASSPFRTLGLAAIHEQF
TRBV7-8,TRBJ2-7,NA,NA,ASSSHPGSYEQY
TRBV27,TRBJ1-5,NA,NA,ASSLDSSIQPQH
TRBV28,TRBJ1-5,NA,TRBD1,ASRGTGEPQPQH
TRBV12-3/TRBV12-4,TRBJ1-3,NA,NA,ASRPSSGNTIY
TRBV11-3,TRBJ2-1,NA,NA,ASSLGFGTPYNEQF
TRBV28,TRBJ2-7,NA,NA,ASSSTGSPNYEQY
TRBV10-3,TRBJ2-1,NA,TRBD1,AISEDGQGRGNEQF
TRBV29-1,TRBJ1-2,NA,TRBD1,SVYHSPGQGALEGYT
TRBV7-7,TRBJ2-7,NA,TRBD1,ASSPGQGLSYEQY
TRBV11-2,TRBJ1-6,NA,NA,ASSSRGRGIYNSPLH
TRBV5-1,TRBJ1-4,NA,NA,ASSLSQGGNEKLF
TRBV5-6,TRBJ2-3,NA,TRBD2,ASSLRTSGFYTDTQY
TRBV7-2,TRBJ1-2,NA,TRBD1,ASSFTDRGAGYT
TRBV30,TRBJ1-4,NA,NA,AALRQPNEKLF
TRBV7-9,TRBJ1-4,NA,NA,ALLGGNEKLF
TRBV7-2,TRBJ2-2,NA,NA,ASSPDGNRAGELF
TRBV7-3,TRBJ2-7,once,NA,ASSSQQGSYEQY
TRBV12-3/TRBV12-4,TRBJ1-2,NA,NA,ASSFTGGGYT